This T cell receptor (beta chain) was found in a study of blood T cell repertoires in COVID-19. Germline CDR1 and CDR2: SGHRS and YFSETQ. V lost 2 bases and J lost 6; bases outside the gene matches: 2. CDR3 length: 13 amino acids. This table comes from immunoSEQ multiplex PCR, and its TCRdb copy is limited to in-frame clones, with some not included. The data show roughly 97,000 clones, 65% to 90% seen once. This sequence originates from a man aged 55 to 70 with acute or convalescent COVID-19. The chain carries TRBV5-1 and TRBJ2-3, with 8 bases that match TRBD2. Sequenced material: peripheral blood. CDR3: CASSFGGVDTQYF. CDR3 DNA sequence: TGCGCCAGCAGCTTCGGGGGGGTGGATACGCAGTATTTT.